These 12 T cell receptor beta chains came from one sample sequenced in a study of beta chain features in type 1 diabetes. These receptors have no known antigen. Study-wide results and limits: Type 1 diabetes patients showed a moderate but significant shortening of TCRB CDR3s in all four CD4+ subsets.

The investigators reverse transcribed all of the isolated RNA, so they sequenced expressed TCRB transcripts. Data came from immunoSEQ multiplex PCR; TCRdb stores just in-frame clones and leaves some out. The sample consists of approximately 280,000 clones, about 15% of them appearing once. The sequenced sample was naive CD4+ T cells from blood. These receptors were collected from a man aged 18 to 30 with type 1 diabetes.

The chain employs TRBV28 and TRBJ1-5; a possible D gene is TRBD1 (6 bases). Germline V gives CDR1 MDHEN, CDR2 SYDVKM. The germline V and J ends were trimmed by 1 base and 7 bases, with 8 bases remaining between them. The CDR3 length is 13 residues. The CDR3 here is CASSLSGVQPQHF. The DNA of the CDR3 is TGTGCCAGCAGTTTATCAGGGGTACAGCCCCAGCATTTT.

This clone was detected a few times. CDR3 bases: TGCGCCAGCGGACAGGGGAACACCGGGGAGCTGTTTTTT. Protein product: CASGQGNTGELFF. The J gene is TRBJ2-2, the V gene TRBV5-1; 8 bases map to TRBD1. The V gene's germline CDR1 is SGHRS and CDR2 YFSETQ. V lost 7 bases and J lost 1; bases outside the gene matches: 0. The CDR3 length is 13 residues. Using reference TRBV5-1 and TRBJ2-2 for the parts outside the CDR3, the full variable domain is KAGVTQTPRYLIKTRGQQVTLSCSPISGHRSVSWYQQTPGQGLQFLFEYFSETQRNKGNFPGRFSGRQFSNSRSEMNVSTLELGDSALYLCASGQGNTGELFFGEGSRLTVL.

The chain employs TRBV29-1 and TRBJ1-2, with a weak D call TRBD1 (6 bases). This CDR3 spans 14 amino acids. Germline CDR1 SQVTM, CDR2 ANQGSEA. Trimming removed 3 bases from V and 6 bases from J, with 17 bases in between. The CDR3 DNA sequence: TGCAGCGTTGACGGGGCGGGGGGGCCCGATGGCTACACCTTC. It yields the protein CSVDGAGGPDGYTF. The full variable domain, in which reference TRBV29-1 and TRBJ1-2 provide the parts outside the CDR3, is SAVISQKPSRDICQRGTSLTIQCQVDSQVTMMFWYRQQPGQSLTLIATANQGSEATYESGFVIDKFPISRPNLTFSTLTVSNMSPEDSSIYLCSVDGAGGPDGYTFGSGTRLTVV.

This clone was counted between two and nine times. The CDR3 DNA follows: TGTGCCAGCAGCTTAGTCGGCGGTCGCAATCAGCCCCAGCATTTT. It is translated as CASSLVGGRNQPQHF. The rearrangement joins TRBV7-2 to TRBJ1-5; D gene uncertain. CDR1 and CDR2 (germline): SGHTA, FQGNSA. V was shortened by 1 base and J by 2 bases, with 9 bases between the two germline ends. CDR3 size: 15 residues.

This clone was observed many times. V is TRBV29-1 and J is TRBJ2-1, with TRBD2 matching 8 bases. CDR3 length: 12 residues. Germline CDR1 reads SQVTM; CDR2 reads ANQGSEA. The J segment lost 10 bases and the V segment lost 7 bases, leaving 9 bases of the junction unmatched. CDR3 nucleotide sequence: TGCAGCGCACTAGCGGACCAATGGGAGCAGTTCTTC. Translated, it gives CSALADQWEQFF.

V usage is TRBV29-1 and J usage is TRBJ2-7; 10 bases align to TRBD1. Germline loops: CDR1 SQVTM, CDR2 ANQGSEA. The CDR3 runs 14 residues. The V segment lost 7 bases and the J segment 5 bases; nucleotides outside the gene matches: 11. CDR3 nucleotide sequence: TGCAGCGGTAGTCCCGGGACAGGGGTGAACGAGCAGTACTTC. Its translation is CSGSPGTGVNEQYF.

This chain links TRBV29-1 with TRBJ1-5; tentatively, D is TRBD1 (5 bases). The CDR3 has 12 residues. The germline gives CDR1 SQVTM, CDR2 ANQGSEA. Trimming removed 4 bases at V and 7 bases at J, with 11 bases between. DNA of the CDR3: TGCAGCGTTGGGGGCAATAAGCAGCCCCAGCATTTT. Protein sequence: CSVGGNKQPQHF. The full variable domain, in which reference TRBV29-1 and TRBJ1-5 provide the parts outside the CDR3, is SAVISQKPSRDICQRGTSLTIQCQVDSQVTMMFWYRQQPGQSLTLIATANQGSEATYESGFVIDKFPISRPNLTFSTLTVSNMSPEDSSIYLCSVGGNKQPQHFGDGTRLSIL.

Comments on this clone: Other DNA sequences within the sample encode an identical CDR3. The chain carries TRBV20-1 and TRBJ1-1; unclear D gene. The CDR3 covers 11 residues. Trimming removed 6 bases from V and 1 base from J, with 6 bases in between. The germline gives CDR1 DFQATT, CDR2 SNEGSKA (reference sequence). CDR3 amino acids: CSASRNTEAFF. CDR3 coding DNA: TGCAGTGCGAGTAGGAACACTGAAGCTTTCTTT.

This clone was picked up a small number of times. This chain joins TRBV5-1 and TRBJ2-7, with D tentatively TRBD1 (5 bases). CDR3 length: 14 residues. Trimming stripped 0 bases from V and 0 bases from J, with 7 bases between. Per germline, CDR1 SGHRS and CDR2 YFSETQ. CDR3 in amino acids: CASSLGQSSYEQYF. CDR3 nucleotides: TGCGCCAGCAGCTTGGGACAGAGCTCCTACGAGCAGTACTTC.

The chain is built from TRBV5-1 and TRBJ2-7; D ambiguous. The CDR3 is 16 residues long. Germline V CDR1 and CDR2: SGHRS, YFSETQ. V was clipped by 4 bases and J by 3 bases, with 20 bases between them. The CDR3 loop reads CASSPTDPLPLYEQYF. The CDR3 nucleotides read TGCGCCAGCAGCCCAACAGATCCCCTCCCACTCTACGAGCAGTACTTC. Full variable domain (rest looked up from reference TRBV5-1 and TRBJ2-7): KAGVTQTPRYLIKTRGQQVTLSCSPISGHRSVSWYQQTPGQGLQFLFEYFSETQRNKGNFPGRFSGRQFSNSRSEMNVSTLELGDSALYLCASSPTDPLPLYEQYFGPGTRLTVT.

The chain uses TRBV9 and TRBJ2-1; D possibly corresponds to TRBD2 (5 bases). V was clipped by 1 base and J by 8 bases, with 10 bases between them. Germline lookup yields CDR1 SGDLS and CDR2 YYNGEE. CDR3 length: 13 residues. The CDR3 region is CASSVSSSHEQFF. The CDR3, as DNA: TGTGCCAGCAGCGTATCTAGCTCTCATGAGCAGTTCTTC.

The sample holds a few counts of this clone. Distinct nucleotide sequences in the sample also encode this CDR3. V is TRBV18 and J is TRBJ1-6; D possibly corresponds to TRBD1 (5 bases). The germline V gene has CDR1 KGHSH and CDR2 LQKENI. This CDR3 is 12 amino acids long. Trimming stripped 3 bases from V and 8 bases from J, with 5 bases between. The CDR3 bases are TGTGCCAGCTCACCCAGGGATTCACCCCTCCACTTT. Residues: CASSPRDSPLHF.